This TCR beta chain emerged from a study of T cell repertoires in cytomegalovirus infection. About the research overall: HLA-C-restricted CMV epitopes, recently identified, and well-studied HLA-B-restricted ones were used by the study. Through public TCR beta signatures, both CMV infection and matching HLA type were indicated. General study results and limits: Pooled public TCR beta family frequency picked out CMV carriers with the relevant HLA. It was HLA-C-restricted CMV-specific TCR beta clonotypes that dominated the response ex vivo.

As for this clonotype: Its cognate antigen is unknown.

TCRdb redid the calling of the reads with MiXCR, one entry per CDR3 protein. The repertoire holds about 35,000 distinct CDR3 sequences, with roughly 54% as singletons. Trimming cost V 4 bases and J 8 bases; bases outside gene matches: 11. CDR3 length: 17 residues. This TCR derives from a human donor in good health (CMV status not recorded). Some clones in this sample may be carry-over from other donors' samples. The chain recombines TRBV23-1 with TRBJ2-1, with TRBD2 matching 13 bases. TRBV23-1 is marked as an open reading frame, function uncertain. Material: CD8+ T cells from cultured PBMCs, obtained from culture after CMV antigen stimulation. In DNA form, the CDR3 reads TGCGCCAGCAGTCTCCGGACTAGCGGGAGTCTTAGAGATGAGCAGTTCTTC. Translating it yields CASSLRTSGSLRDEQFF.